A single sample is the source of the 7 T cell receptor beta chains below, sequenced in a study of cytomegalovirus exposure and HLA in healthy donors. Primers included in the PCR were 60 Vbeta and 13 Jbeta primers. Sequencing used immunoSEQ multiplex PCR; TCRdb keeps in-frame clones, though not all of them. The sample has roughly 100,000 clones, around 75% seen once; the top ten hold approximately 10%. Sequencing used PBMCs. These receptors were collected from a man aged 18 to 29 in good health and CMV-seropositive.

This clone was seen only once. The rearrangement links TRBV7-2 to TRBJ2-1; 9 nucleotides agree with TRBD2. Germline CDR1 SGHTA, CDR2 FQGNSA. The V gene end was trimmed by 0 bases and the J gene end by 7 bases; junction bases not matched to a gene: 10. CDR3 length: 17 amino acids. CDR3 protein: CASSLAGGGATSNEQFF. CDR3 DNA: TGTGCCAGCAGCTTAGCGGGCGGGGGGGCCACCTCGAATGAGCAGTTCTTC.

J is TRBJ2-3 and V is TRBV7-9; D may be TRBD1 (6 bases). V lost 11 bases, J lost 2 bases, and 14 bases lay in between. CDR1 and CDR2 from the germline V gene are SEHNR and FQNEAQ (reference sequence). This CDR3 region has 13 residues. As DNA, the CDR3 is TGTGCCGGAAAAACAGGGTTCACAGATACGCAGTATTTT. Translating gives CAGKTGFTDTQYF.

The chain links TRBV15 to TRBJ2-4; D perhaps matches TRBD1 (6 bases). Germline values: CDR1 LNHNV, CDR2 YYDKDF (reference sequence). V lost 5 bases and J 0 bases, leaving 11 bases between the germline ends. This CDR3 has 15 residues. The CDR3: CATSGTLSAKNIQYF. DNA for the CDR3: TGTGCCACCAGCGGGACACTTTCAGCCAAAAACATTCAGTACTTC.

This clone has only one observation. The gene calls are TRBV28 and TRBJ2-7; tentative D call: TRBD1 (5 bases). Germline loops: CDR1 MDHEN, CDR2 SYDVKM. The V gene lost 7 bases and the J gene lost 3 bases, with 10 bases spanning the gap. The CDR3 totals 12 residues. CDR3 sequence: CASTDRYYEQYF. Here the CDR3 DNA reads TGTGCCAGCACCGACAGATACTACGAGCAGTACTTC.

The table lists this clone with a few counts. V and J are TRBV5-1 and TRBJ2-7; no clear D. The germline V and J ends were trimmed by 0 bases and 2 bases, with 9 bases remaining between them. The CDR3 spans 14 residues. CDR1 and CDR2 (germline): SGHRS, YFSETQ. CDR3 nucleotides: TGCGCCAGCAGCTTGGGAGGCAACACCTACGAGCAGTACTTC. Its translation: CASSLGGNTYEQYF.

CDR3 residues: CASSLEDRGEETQYF. The DNA for the CDR3 is TGTGCCAGCAGCTTAGAAGACAGGGGTGAAGAGACCCAGTACTTC. The chain joins TRBV7-8 to TRBJ2-5; 8 bases are shared with TRBD1. The trim removed 1 base at V and 3 bases at J, leaving 4 bases unmatched. In germline, CDR1 is SGHVS, CDR2 FQNEAQ. CDR3 length: 15 residues.

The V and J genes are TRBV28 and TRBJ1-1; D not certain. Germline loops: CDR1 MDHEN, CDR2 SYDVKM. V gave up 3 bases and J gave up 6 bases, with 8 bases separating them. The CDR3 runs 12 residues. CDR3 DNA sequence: TGTGCCAGCAGTTTCTTATCCTCTGAAGCTTTCTTT. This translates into CASSFLSSEAFF.